Below, 3 T cell receptor beta chains from the same sample are listed, as sequenced in a study of vaccination and CD4 T cells after COVID-19. An Oncomine TCR Beta short-read assay was used to sequence the DNA from cultured CD4+ T cells. TCRdb reprocessed the PCR reads with MiXCR, giving one entry per CDR3 protein. The sample records roughly 10,000 distinct CDR3 sequences, 41% being singletons. Their antigens are not known. The sample's treatment: roughly 11-day PBMC culture with coronavirus spike peptide pools or control peptides (ViraFEST assay). Source material: CD4+ T cells from blood, cultured in vitro. These receptors all come from a human donor who had recovered from COVID-19.

V and J are TRBV12-3 or TRBV12-4 and TRBJ1-2, with D perhaps matching TRBD1 (5 bases). This CDR3 spans 11 amino acids. V shed 6 bases and J shed 12 bases, with 14 bases lying between them. The CDR3 DNA reads TGTGCCAGCAGCCTCGGGGGGGGTAACACCTTC. Encoded protein: CASSLGGGNTF.

The chain joins TRBV27 to TRBJ2-7; 8 bases agree with TRBD2. The trim removed 2 bases at V and 0 bases at J, leaving 12 bases unmatched. The CDR3 covers 18 residues. Per the germline V gene, CDR1 is MNHEY and CDR2 is SMNVEV (reference sequence). In DNA form, the CDR3 reads TGTGCCAGCAGTTTAAAGGGGCCGGGGGGGTCCAGCTCCTACGAGCAGTACTTC. Translation gives CASSLKGPGGSSSYEQYF.

This clonotype was counted a few times. CDR3 coding DNA: TGTGCCAGCAGTTCACGAGTCGGGATGGCTCAGCCCCAGCATTTT. This translates into CASSSRVGMAQPQHF. The chain combines TRBV28 with TRBJ1-5; D gene ambiguous. V was pared by 4 bases and J by 6 bases, with 16 bases between. Germline V lookup: CDR1 MDHEN, CDR2 SYDVKM. The CDR3 is 15 amino acids.